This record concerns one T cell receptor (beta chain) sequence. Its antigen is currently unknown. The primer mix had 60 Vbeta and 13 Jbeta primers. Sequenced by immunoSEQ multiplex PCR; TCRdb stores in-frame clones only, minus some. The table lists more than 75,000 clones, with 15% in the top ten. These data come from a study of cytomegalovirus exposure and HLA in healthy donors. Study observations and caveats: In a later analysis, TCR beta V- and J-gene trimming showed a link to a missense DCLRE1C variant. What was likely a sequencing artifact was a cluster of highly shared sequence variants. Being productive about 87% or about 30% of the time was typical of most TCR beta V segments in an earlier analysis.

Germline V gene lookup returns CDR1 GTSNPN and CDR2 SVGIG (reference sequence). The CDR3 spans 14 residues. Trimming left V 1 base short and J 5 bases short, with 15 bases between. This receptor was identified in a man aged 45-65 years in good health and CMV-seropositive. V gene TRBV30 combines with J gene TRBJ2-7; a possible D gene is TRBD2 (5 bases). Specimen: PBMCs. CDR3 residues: CAWSAPRGPNEQYF. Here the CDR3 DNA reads TGTGCCTGGAGTGCGCCACGGGGTCCCAACGAGCAGTACTTC.